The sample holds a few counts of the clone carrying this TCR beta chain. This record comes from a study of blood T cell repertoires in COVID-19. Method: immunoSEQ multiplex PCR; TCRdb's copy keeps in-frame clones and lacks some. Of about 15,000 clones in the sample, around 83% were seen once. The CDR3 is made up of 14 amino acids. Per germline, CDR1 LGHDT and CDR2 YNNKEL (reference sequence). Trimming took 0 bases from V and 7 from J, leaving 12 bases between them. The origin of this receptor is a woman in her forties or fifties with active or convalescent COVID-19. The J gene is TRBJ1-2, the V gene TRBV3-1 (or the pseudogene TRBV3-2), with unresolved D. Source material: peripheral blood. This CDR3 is CASSQDLGEGGYTF. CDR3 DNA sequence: TGTGCCAGCAGCCAAGATCTTGGGGAGGGTGGCTACACCTTC.